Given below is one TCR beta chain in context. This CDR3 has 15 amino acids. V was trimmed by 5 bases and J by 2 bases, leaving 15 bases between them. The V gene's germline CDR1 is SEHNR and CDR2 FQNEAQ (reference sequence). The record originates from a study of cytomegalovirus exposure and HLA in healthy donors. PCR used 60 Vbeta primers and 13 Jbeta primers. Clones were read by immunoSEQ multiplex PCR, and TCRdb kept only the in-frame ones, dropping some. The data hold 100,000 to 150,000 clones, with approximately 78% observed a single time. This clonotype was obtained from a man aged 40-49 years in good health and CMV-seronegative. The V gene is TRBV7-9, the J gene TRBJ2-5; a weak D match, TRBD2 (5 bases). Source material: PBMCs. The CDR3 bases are TGTGCCAGCAGCCCGCCGGCGGGTACTCAAGAGACCCAGTACTTC. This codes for CASSPPAGTQETQYF.